The 15 T cell receptor beta chains presented below share a single source sample, sequenced in a study of T cell repertoires in cytomegalovirus infection. Their antigens are not known. TCRdb itself ran the reads through MiXCR, one entry per CDR3 protein. Here the sample spans around 50,000 distinct CDR3 sequences, around 18% being singletons. Sample: CD8+ T cells from cultured PBMCs, taken from culture after CMV antigen stimulation. Receptors were obtained from a human donor in good health (CMV status not recorded). Some clones in this sample may be carry-over from other donors' samples.

This clonotype was counted between two and nine times. The chain has TRBV5-6 and TRBJ1-1, with TRBD1 as a possible D gene (6 bases). The CDR3 is 15 amino acids. Germline V lookup: CDR1 SGHDT, CDR2 YYEEEE. V was shortened by 1 base and J by 1 base, with 11 bases between the two germline ends. The CDR3 is CASSLLGGRNTEAFF. CDR3 nucleotide sequence: TGTGCCAGCAGCTTGTTGGGGGGCAGGAACACTGAAGCTTTCTTT.

In this sample, this clonotype turned up a few times. Germline and junction disagree at one end, which may indicate a read error. The chain carries TRBV7-8 and TRBJ2-1, with D uncertain. CDR3 length: 14 amino acids. The germline CDR1 and CDR2 sequences are SGHVS and FQNEAQ. CDR3 region: CASSLRYSYNEQLF. DNA for the CDR3: TGTGCCAGCAGCTTAAGGTACTCCTACAATGAGCAGCTCTTC.

V and J are TRBV7-6 and TRBJ2-5, with a possible D match to TRBD1 (6 bases). Trimming removed 6 bases from V and 12 bases from J, with 14 bases in between. The germline gives CDR1 SGHVS, CDR2 FNYEAQ. This CDR3 has 11 amino acids. The CDR3 bases are TGTGCCAGCAGTCGAGGACAGAAAAAGTACTTC. Translated: CASSRGQKKYF.

The CDR3: CASSLGGSGTEAFF. The CDR3 coding sequence is TGCGCCAGCAGCTTGGGGGGGTCGGGCACTGAAGCTTTCTTT. This chain uses TRBV5-1 with TRBJ1-1; D perhaps matches TRBD1 (5 bases). V was shortened by 0 bases and J by 4 bases, with 10 bases between the two germline ends. The CDR3 extends over 14 amino acids. Germline V gene sequence: CDR1 SGHRS, CDR2 YFSETQ.

V usage is TRBV7-2 and J usage is TRBJ2-6; D is perhaps TRBD2 (5 bases). V lost 3 bases and J 3 bases, leaving 12 bases between the germline ends. The CDR3 extends over 16 amino acids. Germline assignment: CDR1 SGHTA and CDR2 FQGNSA. The CDR3 region has the DNA TGTGCCAGCAGCTTGAACGGGATGCGTGGGGCCAACGTCCTGACTTTC. It specifies CASSLNGMRGANVLTF.

This clonotype appeared a few times. This chain joins TRBV27 and TRBJ2-7, with TRBD2 identical over 10 bases. Germline V CDR1 and CDR2: MNHEY, SMNVEV (reference sequence). The CDR3 extends over 15 amino acids. Trimming removed 6 bases from V and 0 bases from J; junction bases left unmatched: 5. The CDR3 region has the DNA TGTGCCAGCAGCCCTAGCGGGGGAAGCTCCTACGAGCAGTACTTC. Its protein product is CASSPSGGSSYEQYF.

This clonotype appeared a few times. The CDR3 DNA follows: TGTGCCAGCAGACCGACAGGGCGCACAGATACGCAGTATTTT. This translates into CASRPTGRTDTQYF. This chain joins TRBV7-9 and TRBJ2-3, with 7 bases that match TRBD1. CDR1 and CDR2 from the germline V gene are SEHNR and FQNEAQ (reference sequence). With V trimmed by 6 bases and J by 1 base, 4 bases remained unmatched. The CDR3 extends over 14 amino acids.

The chain employs TRBV7-2 and TRBJ1-2; 11 bases are a match to TRBD1. The CDR3 sequence is 14 residues long. V lost 5 bases to trimming and J lost 7 bases; unmatched junction nucleotides: 6. CDR1 and CDR2 from the germline V gene are SGHTA and FQGNSA. CDR3 amino acids: CASSAMDRGLGYTF. CDR3 nucleotides: TGTGCCAGCAGCGCGATGGACAGGGGGCTTGGCTACACCTTC.

In its sample, this clonotype was seen many times. The chain recombines TRBV4-3 with TRBJ1-2; D might be TRBD1 (6 bases). The V end was cut by 4 bases, the J end by 4 bases, with 13 bases between. This CDR3 comprises 14 residues. Germline V gene sequence: CDR1 LGHNA, CDR2 YSLEER. This chain's CDR3 is CASSPRGISYGYTF. CDR3 DNA: TGCGCCAGCAGCCCCAGGGGAATTAGCTATGGCTACACCTTC.

V is TRBV19 and J is TRBJ1-5; D remains unclear. This CDR3 has 14 residues. Looked up from germline, CDR1 is LNHDA and CDR2 is SQIVND (reference sequence). The V and J ends lost 3 bases and 6 bases respectively, with 12 bases between them. As DNA, the CDR3 is TGTGCCAGTAGTATCCCCTCGGTGGGTCAGCCCCAGCATTTT. Protein product: CASSIPSVGQPQHF.

A few counts support this clonotype. V usage is TRBV7-6 and J usage is TRBJ2-7; D is tentatively TRBD1 or TRBD2 (5 bases each). Trimming cost V 1 base and J 4 bases, with 8 bases left between them. The CDR3 totals 13 residues. The V gene's germline CDR1 is SGHVS and CDR2 FNYEAQ. CDR3 in amino acids: CASSLGDGYEQYF. In DNA form, the CDR3 reads TGTGCCAGCAGCTTAGGGGACGGGTACGAGCAGTACTTC.

V and J are TRBV7-4 and TRBJ2-1; 11 nucleotides line up with TRBD1. Germline CDR1 SGHVT, CDR2 SQSDAQ. This CDR3 comprises 16 residues. Unmatched junction bases numbered 6, after V lost 5 bases and J lost 3 bases. Here the CDR3 reads CASSPRTGGIYNEQFF. Here the CDR3 DNA reads TGTGCCAGCAGCCCGAGGACAGGGGGCATCTACAATGAGCAGTTCTTC.

The sample holds a few counts of this clonotype. The chain couples TRBV11-2 to TRBJ2-7, with D possibly TRBD2 on 6 matching bases. Deletions cut 1 base from V and 4 bases from J, with 14 bases between. CDR1 and CDR2 (germline): SGHAT, FQNNGV. The CDR3 has 15 amino acids. This CDR3 is CASSLVVGSGYEQYF. In nucleotides, the CDR3 is TGTGCCAGCAGCTTAGTCGTCGGGAGCGGGTACGAGCAGTACTTC.

This chain links TRBV7-2 with TRBJ2-1, with D tentatively TRBD1 (6 bases). Germline V gives CDR1 SGHTA, CDR2 FQGNSA. V lost 8 bases, J lost 7 bases, and 15 bases lay in between. The CDR3 spans 13 residues. CDR3 coding DNA: TGTGCCAGCCAGGTCAGGGGCCTGAATGAGCAGTTCTTC. Translated: CASQVRGLNEQFF.

CDR3: CASSQPPETQYF. CDR3 nucleotide sequence: TGTGCCAGCAGCCAGCCCCCGGAGACCCAGTACTTC. The chain uses TRBV7-2 and TRBJ2-5; D is unclear. From germline, CDR1 is SGHTA and CDR2 FQGNSA. V was cut by 5 bases and J by 5 bases, with 9 bases left in between. The CDR3 loop spans 12 amino acids.